Following are 2 T cell receptor beta chains from one sample sequenced in a study of T cells in Graves' hyperthyroidism and ophthalmopathy. TCR beta CDR3 region amplification was performed from RNA transcripts. The HTBI primer set was used in a first-round RT-PCR of the TCR CDR3. TCRdb redid the calling of the multiplex PCR reads with MiXCR, one entry per CDR3 protein. The sample has a few hundred thousand distinct CDR3 sequences, about 16% seen once. Sequenced input: blood. Receptor source: a woman aged 40 to 55 with Graves' ophthalmopathy.

Comment on this clonotype: This CDR3 is missing its conserved last phenylalanine or tryptophan, likely due to a read error. The V and J genes are TRBV12-3 or TRBV12-4 and TRBJ1-1, with 10 positions matching TRBD1. The V gene end was trimmed by 5 bases and the J gene end by 5 bases; junction bases not matched to a gene: 5. CDR3 length: 14 residues. CDR3 sequence reads: CASSPGQGRTEAFL. The CDR3 coding sequence is TGTGCCAGCAGTCCGGGACAGGGGAGGACTGAAGCTTTCCTT.

This clonotype appeared a few times. The J gene is TRBJ2-1, the V gene TRBV5-1; 12 nucleotides match TRBD1. This CDR3 spans 18 amino acids. Trimming at V came to 7 bases and at J to 9 bases, leaving 20 bases not matched to a gene. Per the germline V gene, CDR1 is SGHRS and CDR2 is YFSETQ. CDR3 amino acids: CASGPGQGARSLGIEQFF. CDR3 bases: TGCGCCAGCGGACCGGGACAGGGGGCTAGAAGTTTAGGGATTGAGCAGTTCTTC.